These 2 T cell receptor beta chains share one sample of origin, sequenced in a study of T cell changes during pregnancy in multiple sclerosis. TCRdb's table, derived via immunoSEQ multiplex PCR, lists solely in-frame clones and lacks some. The sample yields fewer than 45,000 clones, roughly nine tenths seen once. Sequenced material: CD4+ T cells from peripheral blood mononuclear cells, taken in the first trimester of pregnancy. These TCRs come from a female donor with multiple sclerosis, enrolled in a pregnancy study.

This chain joins TRBV19 and TRBJ1-1; 7 bases are shared with TRBD1. The CDR3 loop spans 15 amino acids. Per germline, CDR1 LNHDA and CDR2 SQIVND (reference sequence). Trimming cost V 9 bases and J 2 bases; bases outside gene matches: 12. As DNA, the CDR3 is TGTGCCAGCAGACAGGGAAGGACTTCAAACACTGAAGCTTTCTTT. Amino acids: CASRQGRTSNTEAFF.

The chain joins TRBV5-6 to TRBJ1-2; TRBD1 agrees at 7 bases. This CDR3 has 14 amino acids. J lost 5 bases, V lost 0 bases, and 4 bases had no gene match. The germline CDR1 and CDR2 sequences are SGHDT and YYEEEE. The CDR3: CASSLEDRLYGYTF. For the CDR3, the DNA is TGTGCCAGCAGCTTGGAGGACAGGTTATATGGCTACACCTTC.